A single sample gave rise to the 5 T cell receptor beta chains below, sequenced in a study of cytomegalovirus exposure and HLA in healthy donors. Use of 60 Vbeta and 13 Jbeta primers characterized the PCR. TCRdb's copy holds only in-frame clones and misses some; the assay was immunoSEQ multiplex PCR. Of under 200,000 clones in the sample, approximately 81% were seen once. The sample taken for sequencing was PBMCs. These receptors were collected from a woman aged 18-35 years in good health and CMV-seronegative.

The V and J genes are TRBV19 and TRBJ1-1; 11 bases line up with TRBD1. The CDR3 length is 14 residues. Germline V CDR1 and CDR2: LNHDA, SQIVND (reference sequence). Losses at the gene ends were 9 bases for V and 2 bases for J; bases not matched to a gene: 5. Here the CDR3 reads CASWDRGYNTEAFF. CDR3 in DNA: TGTGCCAGCTGGGACAGGGGGTATAACACTGAAGCTTTCTTT. The full variable domain, in which reference TRBV19 and TRBJ1-1 provide the parts outside the CDR3, is DGGITQSPKYLFRKEGQNVTLSCEQNLNHDAMYWYRQDPGQGLRLIYYSQIVNDFQKGDIAEGYSVSREKKESFPLTVTSAQKNPTAFYLCASWDRGYNTEAFFGQGTRLTVV.

In its sample, this clone was seen a few times. The chain recombines TRBV5-1 with TRBJ2-7; D perhaps matches TRBD1 (5 bases). The germline V gene encodes CDR1 SGHRS and CDR2 YFSETQ. The CDR3 totals 13 residues. Trimming took off 4 bases at V and 1 base at J, with 9 bases between the two ends. The CDR3 DNA is TGCGCCAGCAGCCCCAGGGATTCCTACGAGCAGTACTTC. Amino acid sequence: CASSPRDSYEQYF.

The chain is built from TRBV7-6 and TRBJ2-7; no firm D call. The V end was cut by 0 bases, the J end by 5 bases, with 8 bases between. The CDR3 consists of 13 residues. The germline V gene has CDR1 SGHVS and CDR2 FNYEAQ. The CDR3 sequence: CASSLAGGDEQYF. CDR3 nucleotide sequence: TGTGCCAGCAGCTTAGCTGGCGGCGACGAGCAGTACTTC.

This sequence joins TRBV13 and TRBJ2-2; 7 bases fit TRBD1. The CDR3 is made up of 15 amino acids. CDR1 PRHDT and CDR2 FYEKMQ come from the germline V gene (reference sequence). The trim removed 3 bases at V and 3 bases at J, leaving 4 bases unmatched. The CDR3 here is CASSFTGVDTGELFF. As DNA, the CDR3 is TGTGCCAGCAGCTTCACAGGGGTTGACACCGGGGAGCTGTTTTTT.

This clone was observed a few times. The same CDR3 can be traced to other DNA sequences in this sample. J is TRBJ2-3 and V is TRBV27; D unclear. Germline CDR1 MNHEY, CDR2 SMNVEV (reference sequence). The length of the CDR3 is 14 residues. Trimming left V 3 bases short and J 3 bases short, with 10 bases between. CDR3 residues: CASSFSRGTDTQYF. CDR3 DNA: TGTGCCAGCAGTTTCTCTCGCGGAACAGATACGCAGTATTTT.